This T cell receptor (beta chain) was recovered during a study of shared clonotypes between healthy human individuals. Looking at the study overall: Two female and a few male donors aged 18 to 49 were enrolled. Every donor yielded three CD4 naive, three CD4 memory, two CD8 naive and one CD8 memory plate.

An even split of each subset's genomic DNA across several immunoSEQ plates was performed. Produced via immunoSEQ multiplex PCR; TCRdb's table is partial and in-frame only. The table lists a few hundred thousand clones, around 86% of them singletons. With V trimmed by 8 bases and J by 2 bases, 1 base remained unmatched. This CDR3 spans 13 amino acids. Germline loops: CDR1 SNHLY, CDR2 FYNNEI. The rearrangement joins TRBV2 to TRBJ2-2; 8 bases line up with TRBD1. The sample was memory CD8+ T cells sorted from blood. Subset reported: CD45RO+ cells pooled with CCR7-negative TemRA cells. The TCR was taken from a man aged 18-30 years in good health. CDR3 amino acids: CASDRGNTGELFF. CDR3 in DNA: TGTGCCAGCGACAGGGGAAACACCGGGGAGCTGTTTTTT.